These 17 T cell receptor beta chains originate from one sample sequenced in a study of regulatory T cells in long-lasting Graves disease. Sequencing libraries for TCR beta were prepared with iRepertoire HTBI primers and Arm-PCR of CDR3 regions. TCRdb re-called the multiplex PCR reads with MiXCR, one entry per CDR3 protein. This sample has 680,000 or so distinct CDR3 sequences; roughly 15% occur once, and the top ten carry under 20%. The time point here: newly diagnosed GD, antithyroid drugs for less than 3 months. Making the TCR library involved RNA that had been extracted from PBMCs. These same data were also listed under a study on T cells in Graves' hyperthyroidism and ophthalmopathy.

The sequenced sample was peripheral blood mononuclear cells (PBMCs), obtained at new diagnosis, from a patient treated with antithyroid drugs. These receptors were taken from a young woman with Graves disease.

This chain connects TRBV7-9 to TRBJ2-1, with no clear D. The CDR3 runs 13 residues. CDR1 and CDR2 (germline): SEHNR, FQNEAQ (reference sequence). V was trimmed by 2 bases and J by 7 bases, leaving 9 bases between them. CDR3 sequence: CASSLMGRNEQFF. Written as DNA, the CDR3 is TGTGCCAGCAGCTTAATGGGCCGGAATGAGCAGTTCTTC. The variable domain in full, completed from reference TRBV7-9 and TRBJ2-1, reads DTGVSQNPRHKITKRGQNVTFRCDPISEHNRLYWYRQTLGQGPEFLTYFQNEAQLEKSRLLSDRFSAERPKGSFSTLEIQRTEQGDSAMYLCASSLMGRNEQFFGPGTRLTVL.

This clonotype was detected many times. The CDR3 is CASSPPGAGVYEQYF. CDR3 sequence (DNA): TGTGCCAGCAGTCCCCCAGGAGCGGGAGTCTACGAGCAGTACTTC. The V call is TRBV28, the J call TRBJ2-7, with 8 nucleotides matching TRBD2. CDR3 length equals 15 residues. With V trimmed by 5 bases and J by 3 bases, 9 bases remained unmatched. Looked up from germline, CDR1 is MDHEN and CDR2 is SYDVKM. The whole variable domain, remainder taken from reference TRBV28 and TRBJ2-7, is DVKVTQSSRYLVKRTGEKVFLECVQDMDHENMFWYRQDPGLGLRLIYFSYDVKMKEKGDIPEGYSVSREKKERFSLILESASTNQTSMYLCASSPPGAGVYEQYFGPGTRLTVT.

This clonotype was observed at least ten times. This sequence joins TRBV6-2 or TRBV6-3 and TRBJ2-1, with 9 nucleotides matching TRBD1. The CDR3 is 17 residues long. CDR1 and CDR2 from the germline V gene are MNHEY and SVGEGT. V gave up 2 bases and J gave up 5 bases; unmatched junction bases: 10. The CDR3 loop is CASSYQGTGLYNNEQFF. In nucleotides, the CDR3 is TGTGCCAGCAGTTACCAGGGGACAGGGCTATACAACAATGAGCAGTTCTTC.

This clonotype has at least ten counts. This chain joins TRBV20-1 and TRBJ2-7; D is perhaps TRBD2 (6 bases). The V end lost 3 bases, the J end lost 2 bases, and 11 bases lay between the germline ends. The CDR3 runs to 13 residues. Germline values: CDR1 DFQATT, CDR2 SNEGSKA (reference sequence). As DNA, the CDR3 is TGCAGTGCTAGTAGCGGAGCCACCTACGAGCAGTACTTC. Translation: CSASSGATYEQYF.

This clonotype was observed a handful of times. An end of the junction does not agree with germline; a read error may underlie this. The V and J genes are TRBV6-1 and TRBJ2-3, with 7 bases that match TRBD1. The length of the CDR3 is 14 residues. Germline CDR1 and CDR2: MNHNS and SASEGT. The CDR3 protein is CACSHGQESDTQYF. The CDR3 bases are TGTGCCTGCAGCCATGGACAGGAATCAGATACGCAGTATTTT.

This clonotype was observed at least ten times. This chain uses TRBV6-1 with TRBJ1-5; D gene uncertain. The CDR3 sequence is 13 residues long. V dropped 3 bases and J dropped 4 bases, with 7 bases sitting between them. Germline CDR1 MNHNS, CDR2 SASEGT. CDR3 in DNA: TGTGCCAGCAGTGACTCCTTGAATCAGCCCCAGCATTTT. Protein: CASSDSLNQPQHF.

In the case of this clonotype: A read error is possible here, since a much larger clone lies one base away. V gene TRBV20-1 combines with J gene TRBJ1-3; the D is unclear. Germline CDR1 DFQATT, CDR2 SNEGSKA (reference sequence). CDR3 length equals 11 residues. Trimming pared 4 bases from V and 4 bases from J, leaving 5 bases between. The chain's CDR3 is CSATGGNTIYF. In nucleotides, the CDR3 is TGCAGTGCTACCGGAGGAAACACCATATATTTT.

This clonotype was observed a handful of times. The CDR3 DNA sequence: TGTGCCAGCAGCACCCGGGATACCTACAATGAGCAGTTCTTC. Protein: CASSTRDTYNEQFF. The V gene is TRBV9, the J gene TRBJ2-1; TRBD2 might be the D (5 bases). V shed 4 bases and J shed 2 bases, with 10 bases lying between them. The germline V gene encodes CDR1 SGDLS and CDR2 YYNGEE. This CDR3 region has 14 residues.

This clonotype was seen many times. The V and J genes are TRBV12-3 or TRBV12-4 and TRBJ2-7; TRBD1 matches at 10 bases. The CDR3 is 15 residues long. After removal of 6 bases from V and 4 bases from J, the junction contained 9 bases not matched to a gene. The DNA of the CDR3 is TGTGCCAGCAGATCCCCCGGGACAGGGGTGTACGAGCAGTACTTC. Residues: CASRSPGTGVYEQYF.

Worth noting for this clonotype: One junction end disagrees with the germline gene, perhaps due to a read error. The CDR3 bases are TGTGCCAACAGCTTCAACGACAGGGGCACTGAAGCTTTCTTT. Translating gives CANSFNDRGTEAFF. The chain joins TRBV7-2 to TRBJ1-1; 8 bases are shared with TRBD1. CDR3 length: 14 amino acids. Germline V CDR1 and CDR2: SGHTA, FQGNSA.

In its sample, this clonotype was seen many times. This chain joins TRBV7-8 and TRBJ1-5; weak D call: TRBD1 (6 bases). Trimming took 5 bases from V and 6 from J, leaving 20 bases between them. Germline CDR1 and CDR2: SGHVS and FQNEAQ. The CDR3 length is 16 residues. DNA of the CDR3: TGTGCCAGCAGCCGGCAACAGGGAATGAAAAGTCAGCCCCAGCATTTT. Translation gives CASSRQQGMKSQPQHF.

With respect to this clonotype: A read error may explain this, as a much larger clone is one base away. The chain couples TRBV12-3 or TRBV12-4 to TRBJ1-4, with 7 bases that match TRBD1. This CDR3 has 16 residues. This CDR3 reads CASSPFLIQGPEKLVF. CDR3 bases: TGTGCCAGCAGCCCATTTTTGATACAGGGGCCGGAAAAACTGGTTTTT.

V is TRBV18 and J is TRBJ2-1; 9 nucleotides align to TRBD2. Germline CDR1 and CDR2: KGHSH and LQKENI. The CDR3 totals 16 residues. V shed 4 bases, J shed 6 bases, and the junction held 10 bases outside the gene matches. The CDR3 region has the DNA TGTGCCAGCTCACTAATCGATAGCGGGAGCTTCAATGAGCAGTTCTTC. This gives the protein CASSLIDSGSFNEQFF.

The chain recombines TRBV20-1 with TRBJ2-7, with 10 positions matching TRBD1. This CDR3 region has 16 residues. Per the germline V gene, CDR1 is DFQATT and CDR2 is SNEGSKA (reference sequence). CDR3: CSVLGPRTGGNYEQYF. The CDR3, as DNA: TGCAGCGTTCTCGGCCCTCGGACAGGGGGAAACTACGAGCAGTACTTC.

This clonotype was picked up many times. The rearrangement joins TRBV3-1 to TRBJ2-3; D gene unclear. The CDR3 is 14 residues long. V was clipped by 2 bases and J by 2 bases, with 8 bases between them. In germline, CDR1 is LGHDT, CDR2 YNNKEL (reference sequence). CDR3 DNA: TGTGCCAGCAGCCAATCGGAGTTCACAGATACGCAGTATTTT. Its protein product is CASSQSEFTDTQYF.

V and J are TRBV19 and TRBJ1-1; the D is unclear. Germline V gene lookup returns CDR1 LNHDA and CDR2 SQIVND (reference sequence). V was pared by 5 bases and J by 7 bases, with 14 bases between. The CDR3 extends over 13 amino acids. CDR3 amino acids: CASSFGYVNEAFF. Here the CDR3 DNA reads TGTGCCAGTAGTTTTGGGTATGTGAATGAAGCTTTCTTT.

The chain recombines TRBV5-1 with TRBJ2-6, with TRBD2 as a possible D gene (6 bases). The germline V gene has CDR1 SGHRS and CDR2 YFSETQ. This CDR3 has 18 amino acids. V shed 4 bases and J shed 3 bases, with 20 bases lying between them. The CDR3 loop reads CASSPQTGASFGANVLTF. The CDR3 DNA follows: TGCGCCAGCAGCCCCCAAACGGGAGCTTCTTTTGGGGCCAACGTCCTGACTTTC.